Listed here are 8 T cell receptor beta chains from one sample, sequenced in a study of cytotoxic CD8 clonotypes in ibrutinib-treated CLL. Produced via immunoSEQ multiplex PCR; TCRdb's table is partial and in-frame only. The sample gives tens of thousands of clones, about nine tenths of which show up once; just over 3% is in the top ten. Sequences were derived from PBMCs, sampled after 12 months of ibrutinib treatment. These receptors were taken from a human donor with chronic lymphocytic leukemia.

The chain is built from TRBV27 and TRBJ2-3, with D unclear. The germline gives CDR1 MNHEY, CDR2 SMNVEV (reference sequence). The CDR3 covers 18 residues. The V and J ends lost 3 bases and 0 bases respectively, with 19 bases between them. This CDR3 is CASSFIPAGSPSTDTQYF. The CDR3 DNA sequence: TGTGCCAGCAGTTTTATTCCGGCCGGCAGCCCGAGCACAGATACGCAGTATTTT.

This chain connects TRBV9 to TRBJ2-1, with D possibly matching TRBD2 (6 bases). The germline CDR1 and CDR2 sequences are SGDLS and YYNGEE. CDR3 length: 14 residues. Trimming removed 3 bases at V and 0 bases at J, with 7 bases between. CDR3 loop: CASSGGDSYNEQFF. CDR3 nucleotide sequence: TGTGCCAGCAGCGGCGGGGACTCCTACAATGAGCAGTTCTTC.

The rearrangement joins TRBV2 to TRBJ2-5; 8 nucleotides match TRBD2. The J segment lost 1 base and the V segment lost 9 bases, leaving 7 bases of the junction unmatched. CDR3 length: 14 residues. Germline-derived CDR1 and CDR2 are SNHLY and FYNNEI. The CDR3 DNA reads TGTGCCAGGGGGGGTAGCGGGACCCAAGAGACCCAGTACTTC. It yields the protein CARGGSGTQETQYF.

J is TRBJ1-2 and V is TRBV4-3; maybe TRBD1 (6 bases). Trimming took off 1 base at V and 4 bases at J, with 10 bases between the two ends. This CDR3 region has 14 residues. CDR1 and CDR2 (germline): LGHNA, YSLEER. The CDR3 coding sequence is TGCGCCAGCAGCCAAGGACAGGCTGGCTATGGCTACACCTTC. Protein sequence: CASSQGQAGYGYTF.

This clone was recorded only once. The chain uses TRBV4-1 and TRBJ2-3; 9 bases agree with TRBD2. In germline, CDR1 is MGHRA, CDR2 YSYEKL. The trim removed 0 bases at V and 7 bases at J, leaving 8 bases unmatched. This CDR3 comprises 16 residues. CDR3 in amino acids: CASSQDRGASGNTQYF. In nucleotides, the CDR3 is TGCGCCAGCAGCCAAGATCGAGGTGCTAGCGGGAATACGCAGTATTTT.

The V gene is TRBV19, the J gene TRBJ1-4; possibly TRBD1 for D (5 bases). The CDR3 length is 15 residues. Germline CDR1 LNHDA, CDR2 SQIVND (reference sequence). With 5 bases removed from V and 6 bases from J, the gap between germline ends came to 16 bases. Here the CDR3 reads CASSPPGGRYEKLFF. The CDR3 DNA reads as TGTGCCAGTAGTCCGCCCGGGGGGAGGTATGAAAAACTGTTTTTT.

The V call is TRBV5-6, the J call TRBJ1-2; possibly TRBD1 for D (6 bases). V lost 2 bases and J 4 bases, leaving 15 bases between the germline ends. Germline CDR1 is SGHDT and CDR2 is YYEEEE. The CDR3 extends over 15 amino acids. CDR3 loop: CASSFKTGPSYGYTF. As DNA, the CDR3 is TGTGCCAGCAGCTTTAAAACAGGGCCCTCCTATGGCTACACCTTC.

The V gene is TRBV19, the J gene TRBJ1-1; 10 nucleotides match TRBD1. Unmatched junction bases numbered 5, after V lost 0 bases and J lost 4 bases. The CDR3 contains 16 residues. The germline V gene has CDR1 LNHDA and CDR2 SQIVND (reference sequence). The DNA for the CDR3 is TGTGCCAGTAGTATAGAGACAGGGGGCAGGAGCACTGAAGCTTTCTTT. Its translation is CASSIETGGRSTEAFF.